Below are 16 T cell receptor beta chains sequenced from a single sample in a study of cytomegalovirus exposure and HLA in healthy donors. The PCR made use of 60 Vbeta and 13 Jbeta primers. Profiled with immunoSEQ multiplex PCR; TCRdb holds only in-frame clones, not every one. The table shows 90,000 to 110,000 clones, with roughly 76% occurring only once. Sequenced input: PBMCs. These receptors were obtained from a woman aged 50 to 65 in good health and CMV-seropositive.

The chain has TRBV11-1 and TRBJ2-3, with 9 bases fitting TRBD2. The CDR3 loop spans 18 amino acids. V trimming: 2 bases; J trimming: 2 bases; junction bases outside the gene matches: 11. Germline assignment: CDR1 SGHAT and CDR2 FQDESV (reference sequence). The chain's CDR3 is CASSLPPGLANHTDTQYF. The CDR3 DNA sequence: TGTGCCAGCAGCTTACCCCCGGGACTAGCAAACCACACAGATACGCAGTATTTT.

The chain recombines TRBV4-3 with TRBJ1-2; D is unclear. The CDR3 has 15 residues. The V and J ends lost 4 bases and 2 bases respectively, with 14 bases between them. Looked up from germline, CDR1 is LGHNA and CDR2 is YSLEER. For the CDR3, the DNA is TGCGCCAGCAGCCCCTCCGGGGTCCCCAACTATGGCTACACCTTC. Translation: CASSPSGVPNYGYTF.

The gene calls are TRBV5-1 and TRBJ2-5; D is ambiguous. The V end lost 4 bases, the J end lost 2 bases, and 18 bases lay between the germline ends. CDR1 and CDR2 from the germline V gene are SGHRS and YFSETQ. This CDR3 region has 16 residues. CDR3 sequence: CASSNRISLDQETQYF. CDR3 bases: TGCGCCAGCAGCAACAGAATAAGCCTTGATCAAGAGACCCAGTACTTC. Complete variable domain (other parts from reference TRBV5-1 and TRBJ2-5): KAGVTQTPRYLIKTRGQQVTLSCSPISGHRSVSWYQQTPGQGLQFLFEYFSETQRNKGNFPGRFSGRQFSNSRSEMNVSTLELGDSALYLCASSNRISLDQETQYFGPGTRLLVL.

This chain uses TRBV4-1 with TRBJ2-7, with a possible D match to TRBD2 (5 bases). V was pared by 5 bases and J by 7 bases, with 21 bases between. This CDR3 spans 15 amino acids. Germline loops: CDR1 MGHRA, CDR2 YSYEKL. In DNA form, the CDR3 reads TGCGCCAGCAGCAGCAAAGACACGGGATTACGAGAGCAGTACTTC. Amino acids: CASSSKDTGLREQYF.

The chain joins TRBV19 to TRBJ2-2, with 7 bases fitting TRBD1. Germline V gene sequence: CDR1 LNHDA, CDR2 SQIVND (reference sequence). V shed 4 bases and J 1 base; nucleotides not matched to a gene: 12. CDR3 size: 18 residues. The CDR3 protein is CASSNNLRDSLNTGELFF. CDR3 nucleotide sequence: TGTGCCAGTAGTAACAACCTCCGGGACAGCTTGAACACCGGGGAGCTGTTTTTT.

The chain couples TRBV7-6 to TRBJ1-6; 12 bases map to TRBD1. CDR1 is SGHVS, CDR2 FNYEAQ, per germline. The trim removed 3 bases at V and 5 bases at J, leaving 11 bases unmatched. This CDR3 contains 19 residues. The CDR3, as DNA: TGTGCCAGCAGCTTGACCGGGACAGGGGGCATTAGGGATAATTCACCCCTCCACTTT. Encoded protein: CASSLTGTGGIRDNSPLHF.

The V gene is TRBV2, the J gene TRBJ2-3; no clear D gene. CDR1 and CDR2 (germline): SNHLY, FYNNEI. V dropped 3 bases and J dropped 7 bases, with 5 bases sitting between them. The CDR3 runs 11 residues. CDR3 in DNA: TGTGCCAGCAGTGACACTTATACGCAGTATTTT. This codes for CASSDTYTQYF. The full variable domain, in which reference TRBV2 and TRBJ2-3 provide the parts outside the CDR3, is EPEVTQTPSHQVTQMGQEVILRCVPISNHLYFYWYRQILGQKVEFLVSFYNNEISEKSEIFDDQFSVERPDGSNFTLKIRSTKLEDSAMYFCASSDTYTQYFGPGTRLTVL.

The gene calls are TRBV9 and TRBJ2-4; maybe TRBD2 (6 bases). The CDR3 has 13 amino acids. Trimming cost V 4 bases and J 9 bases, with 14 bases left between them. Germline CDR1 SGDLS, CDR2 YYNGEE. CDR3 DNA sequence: TGTGCCAGCAGCAACCGGGACGGGGGCATTCAGTACTTC. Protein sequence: CASSNRDGGIQYF.

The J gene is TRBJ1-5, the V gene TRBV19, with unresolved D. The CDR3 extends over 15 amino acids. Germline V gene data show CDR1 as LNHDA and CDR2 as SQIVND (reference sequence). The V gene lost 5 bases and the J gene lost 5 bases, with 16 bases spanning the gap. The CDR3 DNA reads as TGTGCCAGTAGTCCCGGAGGAGGGTATGATCAGCCCCAGCATTTT. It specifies CASSPGGGYDQPQHF.

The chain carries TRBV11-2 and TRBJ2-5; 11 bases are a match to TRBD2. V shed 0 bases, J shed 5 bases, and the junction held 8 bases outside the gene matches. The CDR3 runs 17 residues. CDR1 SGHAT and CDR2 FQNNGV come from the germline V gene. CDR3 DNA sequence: TGTGCCAGCAGCTTAGAAGTTAGCGGGGGGGCCGTGGAGACCCAGTACTTC. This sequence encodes CASSLEVSGGAVETQYF.

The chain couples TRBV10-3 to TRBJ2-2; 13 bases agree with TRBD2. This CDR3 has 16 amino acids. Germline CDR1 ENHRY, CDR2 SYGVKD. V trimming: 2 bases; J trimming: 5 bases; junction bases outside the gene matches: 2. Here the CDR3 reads CAISEPGLAGTGELFF. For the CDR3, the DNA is TGTGCCATCAGTGAGCCGGGACTAGCGGGGACCGGGGAGCTGTTTTTT.

CDR3 protein: CASSLSPAAPTQYF. The CDR3 region has the DNA TGTGCCAGCAGCTTATCACCCGCGGCGCCGACGCAGTACTTC. The chain links TRBV11-3 to TRBJ2-7; D uncertain. The germline V gene has CDR1 SGHNT and CDR2 YENEEA. Trimming stripped 2 bases from V and 9 bases from J, with 17 bases between. The CDR3 runs 14 residues.

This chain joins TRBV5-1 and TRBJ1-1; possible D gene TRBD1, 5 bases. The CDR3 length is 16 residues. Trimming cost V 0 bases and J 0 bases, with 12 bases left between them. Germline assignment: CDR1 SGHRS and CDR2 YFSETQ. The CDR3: CASSLEGDYLNTEAFF. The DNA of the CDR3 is TGCGCCAGCAGCTTGGAAGGGGACTACTTGAACACTGAAGCTTTCTTT. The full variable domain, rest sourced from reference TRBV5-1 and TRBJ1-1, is KAGVTQTPRYLIKTRGQQVTLSCSPISGHRSVSWYQQTPGQGLQFLFEYFSETQRNKGNFPGRFSGRQFSNSRSEMNVSTLELGDSALYLCASSLEGDYLNTEAFFGQGTRLTVV.

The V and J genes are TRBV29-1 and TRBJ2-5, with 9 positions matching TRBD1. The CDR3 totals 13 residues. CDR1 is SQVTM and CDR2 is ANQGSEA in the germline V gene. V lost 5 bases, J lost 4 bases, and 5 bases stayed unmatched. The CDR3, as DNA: TGCAGCGTTCACAGGGGGCAGAGAGAGACCCAGTACTTC. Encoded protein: CSVHRGQRETQYF.

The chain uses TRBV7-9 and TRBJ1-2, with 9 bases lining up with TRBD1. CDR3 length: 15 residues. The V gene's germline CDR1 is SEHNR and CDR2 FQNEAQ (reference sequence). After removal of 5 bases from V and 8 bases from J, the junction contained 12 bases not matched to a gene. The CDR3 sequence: CASSDYPDRGYGYTF. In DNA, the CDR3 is TGTGCCAGCAGCGATTACCCGGACAGGGGCTACGGCTACACCTTC.

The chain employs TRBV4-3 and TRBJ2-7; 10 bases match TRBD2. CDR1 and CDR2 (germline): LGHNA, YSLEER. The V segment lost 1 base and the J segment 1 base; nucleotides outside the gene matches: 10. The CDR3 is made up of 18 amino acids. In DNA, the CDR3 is TGCGCCAGCAGCCAAGGGGTGGGCGGAGCGGGAGGGTCCTACGAGCAGTACTTC. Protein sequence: CASSQGVGGAGGSYEQYF.